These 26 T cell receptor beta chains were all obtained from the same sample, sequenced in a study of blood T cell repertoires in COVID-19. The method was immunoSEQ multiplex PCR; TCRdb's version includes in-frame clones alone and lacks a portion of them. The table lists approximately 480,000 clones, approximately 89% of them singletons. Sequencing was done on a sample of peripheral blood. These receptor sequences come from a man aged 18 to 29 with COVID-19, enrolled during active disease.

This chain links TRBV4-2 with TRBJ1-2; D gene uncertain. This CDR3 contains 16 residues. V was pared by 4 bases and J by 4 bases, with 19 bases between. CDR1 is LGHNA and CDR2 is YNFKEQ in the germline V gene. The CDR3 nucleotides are TGTGCCAGCAGCCCTAGCTCTGGGTCGCTGGGCTATGGCTACACCTTC. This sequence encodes CASSPSSGSLGYGYTF.

The DNA for the CDR3 is TGCGCCAGCAGCGCGTACGGGACAGATAACACCGGGGAGCTGTTTTTT. Its protein is CASSAYGTDNTGELFF. V and J are TRBV5-1 and TRBJ2-2; TRBD1 matches 7 bases. Germline CDR1 and CDR2: SGHRS and YFSETQ. V trimming: 4 bases; J trimming: 2 bases; junction bases outside the gene matches: 8. This CDR3 is 16 amino acids long.

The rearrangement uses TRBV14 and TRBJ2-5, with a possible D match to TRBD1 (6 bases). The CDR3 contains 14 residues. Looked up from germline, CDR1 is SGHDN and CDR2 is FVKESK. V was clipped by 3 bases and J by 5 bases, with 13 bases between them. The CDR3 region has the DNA TGTGCCAGCAGCCATGCAGGGGCTCTTGAGACCCAGTACTTC. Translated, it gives CASSHAGALETQYF.

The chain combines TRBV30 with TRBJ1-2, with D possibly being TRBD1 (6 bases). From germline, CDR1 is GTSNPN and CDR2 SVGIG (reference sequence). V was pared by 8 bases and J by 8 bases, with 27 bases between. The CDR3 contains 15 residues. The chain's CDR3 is CASEKGQGGGVGYTF. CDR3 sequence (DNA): TGTGCCAGTGAAAAGGGGCAGGGAGGGGGTGTAGGCTACACCTTC. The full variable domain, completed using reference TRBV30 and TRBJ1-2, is SQTIHQWPATLVQPVGSPLSLECTVEGTSNPNLYWYRQAAGRGLQLLFYSVGIGQISSEVPQNLSASRPQDRQFILSSKKLLLSDSGFYLCASEKGQGGGVGYTFGSGTRLTVV.

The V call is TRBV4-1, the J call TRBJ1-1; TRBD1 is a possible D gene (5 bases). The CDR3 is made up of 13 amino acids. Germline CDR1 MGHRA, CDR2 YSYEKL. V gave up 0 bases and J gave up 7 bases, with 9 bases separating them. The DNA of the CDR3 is TGCGCCAGCAGCCAAGATCCCGGGGGTGAAGCTTTCTTT. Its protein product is CASSQDPGGEAFF.

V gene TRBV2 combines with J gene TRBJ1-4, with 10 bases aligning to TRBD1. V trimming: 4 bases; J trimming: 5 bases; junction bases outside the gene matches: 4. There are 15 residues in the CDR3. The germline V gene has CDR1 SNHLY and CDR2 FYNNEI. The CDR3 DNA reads TGTGCCAGCAGTGGGACAGGGGGGAGGAATGAAAAACTGTTTTTT. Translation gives CASSGTGGRNEKLFF.

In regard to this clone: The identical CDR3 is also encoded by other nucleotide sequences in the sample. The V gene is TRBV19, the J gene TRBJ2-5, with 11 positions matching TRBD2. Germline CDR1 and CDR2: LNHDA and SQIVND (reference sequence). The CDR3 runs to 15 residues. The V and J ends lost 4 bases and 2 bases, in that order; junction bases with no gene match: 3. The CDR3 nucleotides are TGTGCCAGTAGTACCCTAGCGGGGGGACAAGAGACCCAGTACTTC. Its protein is CASSTLAGGQETQYF.

In DNA form, the CDR3 reads TGTGCCAGCAGCTATAACCACCAGTCCGGGACAGGGGTCCACGAGCAGTACTTC. Translating it yields CASSYNHQSGTGVHEQYF. J is TRBJ2-7 and V is TRBV11-2; 10 bases are a match to TRBD1. The germline V gene encodes CDR1 SGHAT and CDR2 FQNNGV. This CDR3 is 18 amino acids long. Trimming cost V 4 bases and J 5 bases; bases outside gene matches: 17.

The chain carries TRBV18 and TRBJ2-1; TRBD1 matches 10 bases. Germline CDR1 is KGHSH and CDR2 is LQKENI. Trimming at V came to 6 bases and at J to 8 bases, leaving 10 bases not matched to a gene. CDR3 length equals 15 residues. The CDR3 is CASSQGTGVFDEQFF. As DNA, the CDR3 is TGTGCCAGCTCCCAAGGGACAGGGGTTTTTGATGAGCAGTTCTTC.

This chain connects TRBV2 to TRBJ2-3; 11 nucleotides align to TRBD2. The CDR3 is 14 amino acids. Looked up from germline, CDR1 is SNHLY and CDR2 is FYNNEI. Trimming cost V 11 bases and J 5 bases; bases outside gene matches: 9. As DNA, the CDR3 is TGTGCCGGCCGGACTAGCGGGCAAGGAGATACGCAGTATTTT. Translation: CAGRTSGQGDTQYF.

DNA for the CDR3: TGTGCCTGGTCGGTGGGCGCAACTGAAGCTTTCTTT. Translated, it gives CAWSVGATEAFF. The chain is built from TRBV30 and TRBJ1-1, with unresolved D. V lost 5 bases and J lost 5, with 12 bases in between. The CDR3 is made up of 12 amino acids. The germline gives CDR1 GTSNPN, CDR2 SVGIG (reference sequence).

The CDR3 reads CAWSGLAGANEQFF. In DNA form, the CDR3 reads TGTGCCTGGAGCGGACTAGCGGGAGCCAATGAGCAGTTCTTC. The rearrangement links TRBV30 to TRBJ2-1; 13 bases match TRBD2. V was pared by 3 bases and J by 6 bases, with 2 bases of the junction left unmatched. The germline V gene encodes CDR1 GTSNPN and CDR2 SVGIG (reference sequence). This CDR3 is 14 amino acids long.

This chain's CDR3 is CASSRQVLKETQYF. CDR3 nucleotides: TGTGCCAGTAGTCGGCAGGTACTCAAAGAGACCCAGTACTTC. The rearrangement joins TRBV19 to TRBJ2-5; D gene ambiguous. Trimming shortened V by 5 bases and J by 3 bases, and 13 bases separated the two germline ends. Germline V CDR1 and CDR2: LNHDA, SQIVND (reference sequence). The CDR3 is 14 residues long.

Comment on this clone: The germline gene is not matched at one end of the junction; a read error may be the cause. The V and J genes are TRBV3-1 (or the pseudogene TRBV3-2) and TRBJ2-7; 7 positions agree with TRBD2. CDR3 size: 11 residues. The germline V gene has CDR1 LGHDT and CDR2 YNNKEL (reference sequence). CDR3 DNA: TGTGCCAGCAGCCAAGATTGGGGACTATTATTC. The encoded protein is CASSQDWGLLF.

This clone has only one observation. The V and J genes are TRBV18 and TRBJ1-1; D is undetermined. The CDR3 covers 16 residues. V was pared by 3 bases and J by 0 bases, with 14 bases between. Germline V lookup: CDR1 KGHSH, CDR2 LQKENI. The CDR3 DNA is TGTGCCAGCTCACCCCGGCTTGGACTCTTGAACACTGAAGCTTTCTTT. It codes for CASSPRLGLLNTEAFF. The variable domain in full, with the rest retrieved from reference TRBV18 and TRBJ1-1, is NAGVMQNPRHLVRRRGQEARLRCSPMKGHSHVYWYRQLPEEGLKFMVYLQKENIIDESGMPKERFSAEFPKEGPSILRIQQVVRGDSAAYFCASSPRLGLLNTEAFFGQGTRLTVV.

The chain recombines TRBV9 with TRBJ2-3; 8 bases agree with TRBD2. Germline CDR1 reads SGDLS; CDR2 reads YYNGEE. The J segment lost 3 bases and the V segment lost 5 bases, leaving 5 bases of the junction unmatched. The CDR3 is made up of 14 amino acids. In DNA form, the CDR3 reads TGTGCCAGCAGTCGAGCGGGAGTTACAGATACGCAGTATTTT. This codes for CASSRAGVTDTQYF.

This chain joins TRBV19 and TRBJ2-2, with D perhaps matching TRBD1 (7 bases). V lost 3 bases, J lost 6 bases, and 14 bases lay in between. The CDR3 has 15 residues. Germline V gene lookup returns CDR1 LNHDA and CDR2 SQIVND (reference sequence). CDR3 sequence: CASSMGQRGAGELFF. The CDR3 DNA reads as TGTGCCAGTAGTATGGGACAGAGGGGGGCCGGGGAGCTGTTTTTT.

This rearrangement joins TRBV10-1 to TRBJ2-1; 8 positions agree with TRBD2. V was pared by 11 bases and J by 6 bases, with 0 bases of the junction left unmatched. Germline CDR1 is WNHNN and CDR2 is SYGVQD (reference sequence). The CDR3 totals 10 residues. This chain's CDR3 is CARGGNEQFF. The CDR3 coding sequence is TGCGCCCGGGGGGGCAATGAGCAGTTCTTC.

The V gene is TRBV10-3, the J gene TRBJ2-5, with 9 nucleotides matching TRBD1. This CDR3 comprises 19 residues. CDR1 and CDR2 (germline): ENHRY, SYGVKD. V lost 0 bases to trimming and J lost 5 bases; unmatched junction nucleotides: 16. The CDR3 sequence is CAISESMTGTGKGLETQYF. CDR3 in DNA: TGTGCCATCAGTGAGTCCATGACCGGGACAGGGAAAGGATTGGAGACCCAGTACTTC.

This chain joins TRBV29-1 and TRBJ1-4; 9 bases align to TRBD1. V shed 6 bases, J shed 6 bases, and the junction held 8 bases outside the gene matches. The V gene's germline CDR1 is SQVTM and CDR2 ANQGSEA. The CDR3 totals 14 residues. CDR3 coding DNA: TGCAGCGTCGGGATCGGGACAGGGTATGAAAAACTGTTTTTT. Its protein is CSVGIGTGYEKLFF.

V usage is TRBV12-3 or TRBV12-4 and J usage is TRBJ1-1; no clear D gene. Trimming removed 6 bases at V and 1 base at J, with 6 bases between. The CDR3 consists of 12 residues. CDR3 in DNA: TGTGCCAGCAGGGCCCCGAACACTGAAGCTTTCTTT. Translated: CASRAPNTEAFF.

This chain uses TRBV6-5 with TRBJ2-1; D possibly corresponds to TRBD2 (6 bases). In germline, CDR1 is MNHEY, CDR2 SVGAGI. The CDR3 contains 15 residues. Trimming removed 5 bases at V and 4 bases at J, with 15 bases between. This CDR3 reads CASSPLGGTYNEQFF. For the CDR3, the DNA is TGTGCCAGCAGTCCACTAGGTGGGACTTACAATGAGCAGTTCTTC.

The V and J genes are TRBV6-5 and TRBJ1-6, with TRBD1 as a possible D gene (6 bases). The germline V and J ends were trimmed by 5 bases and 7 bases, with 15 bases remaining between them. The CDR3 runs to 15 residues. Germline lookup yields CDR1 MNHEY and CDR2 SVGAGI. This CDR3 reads CASSPGGGYNSPLHF. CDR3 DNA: TGTGCCAGCAGTCCCGGGGGGGGCTACAATTCACCCCTCCACTTT.

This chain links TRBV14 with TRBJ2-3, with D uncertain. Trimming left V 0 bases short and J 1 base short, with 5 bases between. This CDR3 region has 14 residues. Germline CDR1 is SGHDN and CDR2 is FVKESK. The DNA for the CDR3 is TGTGCCAGCAGCCAAGACCCGGGCACAGATACGCAGTATTTT. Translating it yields CASSQDPGTDTQYF.

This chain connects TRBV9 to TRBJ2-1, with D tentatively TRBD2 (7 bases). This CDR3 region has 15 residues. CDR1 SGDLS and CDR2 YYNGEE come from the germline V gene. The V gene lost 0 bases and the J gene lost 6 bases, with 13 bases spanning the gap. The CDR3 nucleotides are TGTGCCAGCAGCGTAGCTGGAGGGGGGGGCAATGAGCAGTTCTTC. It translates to CASSVAGGGGNEQFF.

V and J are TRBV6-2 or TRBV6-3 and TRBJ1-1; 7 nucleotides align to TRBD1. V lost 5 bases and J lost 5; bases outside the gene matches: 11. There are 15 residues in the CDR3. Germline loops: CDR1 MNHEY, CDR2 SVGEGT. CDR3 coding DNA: TGTGCCAGCAGTGCCATGACAGGGAGGTGGACTGAAGCTTTCTTT. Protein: CASSAMTGRWTEAFF.